Below, 18 T cell receptor beta chains from the same sample are listed, as sequenced in a study of cytomegalovirus exposure and HLA in healthy donors (dated by TCRdb to about 2017). Library preparation employed the immunoSEQ multiplex PCR assay. A mixture of 60 forward primers for TCR Vbeta segments and 13 reverse primers for TCR Jbeta segments was used in the multiplex PCR. TCRdb retrieved this table from immuneACCESS and kept in-frame rearrangements only. Not all clones are present; in checked studies, unresolved V genes account for under half, and no reason is known for the remainder. This sample comprises over 150,000 clones, roughly three quarters of them detected only once. About 7.9% of the sample is taken by the ten largest. Specimen: PBMCs. These receptors originate from a male donor in good health and CMV-seropositive.

The chain has TRBV6-1 and TRBJ2-5; TRBD1 matches at 7 bases. The J call is in doubt because the DNA end fits TRBJ2-7 better. The CDR3 runs to 12 residues. Germline V lookup: CDR1 MNHNS, CDR2 SASEGT. CDR3 sequence (DNA): TGTGCCAGCGGGGACAGCTCCTACGAGCAGTACTTC. Protein sequence: CASGDSSYEQYF.

The chain joins TRBV5-4 to TRBJ2-5; possible D gene TRBD2, 6 bases. This CDR3 comprises 16 residues. The V end was cut by 4 bases, the J end by 4 bases, with 20 bases between. CDR1 and CDR2 from the germline V gene are SGHNT and YYREEE (reference sequence). The CDR3 nucleotides are TGTGCCAGCAGCCACCCTGATAGGGAGGTTACAGAGACCCAGTACTTC. Residues: CASSHPDREVTETQYF.

V and J are TRBV7-9 and TRBJ2-7, with a weak D call TRBD1 (6 bases). Trimming stripped 5 bases from V and 4 bases from J, with 9 bases between. From germline, CDR1 is SEHNR and CDR2 FQNEAQ (reference sequence). This CDR3 has 12 residues. CDR3 in amino acids: CASSMDSYEQYF. In DNA form, the CDR3 reads TGTGCCAGCAGCATGGACAGTTACGAGCAGTACTTC.

The chain is built from TRBV30 and TRBJ2-7, with no clear D. CDR1 GTSNPN and CDR2 SVGIG come from the germline V gene (reference sequence). With 2 bases removed from V and 5 bases from J, the gap between germline ends came to 13 bases. This CDR3 comprises 13 residues. CDR3 amino acids: CAWSSGDLHEQYF. CDR3 coding DNA: TGTGCCTGGAGTAGTGGAGACTTACACGAGCAGTACTTC.

The chain couples TRBV2 to TRBJ2-5, with D possibly TRBD1 on 6 matching bases. Germline-derived CDR1 and CDR2 are SNHLY and FYNNEI. The CDR3 sequence is 14 residues long. Trimming removed 6 bases from V and 5 bases from J, with 16 bases in between. CDR3 sequence: CASRQRGIYETQYF. The CDR3 region has the DNA TGTGCCAGCAGACAAAGGGGGATCTATGAGACCCAGTACTTC.

The genes are TRBV5-5 and TRBJ2-7, with TRBD1 matching over 8 bases. This CDR3 is built from 15 residues. The germline V gene has CDR1 SGHKS and CDR2 YYEKEE (reference sequence). V trimming: 6 bases; J trimming: 2 bases; junction bases outside the gene matches: 10. The CDR3 loop is CASTDEGQATYEQYF. DNA of the CDR3: TGTGCCAGCACGGATGAGGGACAGGCTACCTACGAGCAGTACTTC.

The V and J genes are TRBV29-1 and TRBJ1-1, with D maybe TRBD1 (6 bases). The CDR3 sequence is 12 residues long. Germline V gene data show CDR1 as SQVTM and CDR2 as ANQGSEA. V lost 7 bases, J lost 3 bases, and 12 bases lay in between. The CDR3, as DNA: TGCAGCGGGGAGGGGGGGTACACTGAAGCTTTCTTT. Protein: CSGEGGYTEAFF. Filled out from reference TRBV29-1 and TRBJ1-1, the complete variable domain reads SAVISQKPSRDICQRGTSLTIQCQVDSQVTMMFWYRQQPGQSLTLIATANQGSEATYESGFVIDKFPISRPNLTFSTLTVSNMSPEDSSIYLCSGEGGYTEAFFGQGTRLTVV.

The chain uses TRBV5-1 and TRBJ2-6, with D perhaps matching TRBD2 (5 bases). Germline lookup yields CDR1 SGHRS and CDR2 YFSETQ. Trimming left V 0 bases short and J 0 bases short, with 13 bases between. The CDR3 sequence is 18 residues long. CDR3 region: CASSLVGRGSSGANVLTF. CDR3 bases: TGCGCCAGCAGCTTGGTAGGACGGGGTAGCTCTGGGGCCAACGTCCTGACTTTC.

The V call is TRBV30, the J call TRBJ1-6; 9 bases fit TRBD1. V shed 4 bases and J 7 bases; nucleotides not matched to a gene: 5. Germline CDR1 is GTSNPN and CDR2 is SVGIG (reference sequence). This CDR3 contains 14 residues. The CDR3 DNA is TGTGCCTGGACACAGGGGGCGCGAAATTCACCCCTCCACTTT. This sequence encodes CAWTQGARNSPLHF.

This chain joins TRBV4-2 and TRBJ2-2; 11 positions agree with TRBD2. This CDR3 is 16 amino acids long. V gave up 0 bases and J gave up 6 bases; unmatched junction bases: 3. Looked up from germline, CDR1 is LGHNA and CDR2 is YNFKEQ. The CDR3 loop reads CASSQEMTSGAGELFF. DNA for the CDR3: TGTGCCAGCAGCCAAGAAATGACTAGCGGGGCCGGGGAGCTGTTTTTT.

This clone occurred once. The V and J genes are TRBV15 and TRBJ2-2, with 9 bases that match TRBD1. Germline V lookup: CDR1 LNHNV, CDR2 YYDKDF (reference sequence). This CDR3 spans 16 amino acids. Losses at the gene ends were 1 base for V and 5 bases for J; bases not matched to a gene: 5. CDR3 DNA: TGTGCCACCAGCAGAGGAGGACAGGGGAGGACCGGGGAGCTGTTTTTT. This encodes CATSRGGQGRTGELFF.

This clone was detected once. V is TRBV18 and J is TRBJ2-2; 7 bases are a match to TRBD1. The trim removed 3 bases at V and 6 bases at J, leaving 4 bases unmatched. CDR1 is KGHSH, CDR2 LQKENI, per germline. The CDR3 is 14 amino acids. The CDR3 region has the DNA TGTGCCAGCTCACCTACAGGGGACCCCGGGGAGCTGTTTTTT. Protein sequence: CASSPTGDPGELFF.

The V gene is TRBV30, the J gene TRBJ2-5; 9 positions match TRBD1. The last part of the DNA fits TRBJ2-7 better; the J call may be wrong. The germline V gene encodes CDR1 GTSNPN and CDR2 SVGIG (reference sequence). This CDR3 is built from 14 residues. CDR3 in DNA: TGTGCCTGGAGTATATCGACAGGGGGTTACGAGCAGTACTTC. This sequence encodes CAWSISTGGYEQYF.

CDR3 nucleotides: TGTGCCAGCAGCTTGCAAGGGGGGGGGACTGAAGCTTTCTTT. Amino acid sequence: CASSLQGGGTEAFF. The rearrangement joins TRBV5-4 to TRBJ1-1; the D gene is possibly TRBD1 (6 bases). The CDR3 is 14 residues long. The V end lost 1 base, the J end lost 5 bases, and 12 bases lay between the germline ends. In germline, CDR1 is SGHNT, CDR2 YYREEE (reference sequence).

This clone was found a few times. The chain combines TRBV11-2 with TRBJ1-1; TRBD1 aligns across 7 bases. V was clipped by 5 bases and J by 5 bases; unmatched bases: 8. Germline V gene data show CDR1 as SGHAT and CDR2 as FQNNGV. The CDR3 runs to 14 residues. CDR3 in DNA: TGTGCCAGCAGCCGAGACAGGGTCGGGACTGAAGCTTTCTTT. It specifies CASSRDRVGTEAFF.

The gene calls are TRBV6-1 and TRBJ2-1, with 10 positions matching TRBD2. Germline trimming cut 2 bases from V and 4 bases from J; bases unmatched to any gene: 8. This CDR3 has 17 residues. Looked up from germline, CDR1 is MNHNS and CDR2 is SASEGT. CDR3 sequence reads: CASSERKIAGGYNEQFF. For the CDR3, the DNA is TGTGCCAGCAGTGAAAGAAAGATAGCGGGGGGATACAATGAGCAGTTCTTC.

The rearrangement uses TRBV19 and TRBJ1-1; D may be TRBD1 (6 bases). From germline, CDR1 is LNHDA and CDR2 SQIVND (reference sequence). V lost 11 bases, J lost 0 bases, and 13 bases lay in between. There are 13 residues in the CDR3. The CDR3 sequence is CAASWGLNTEAFF. CDR3 DNA: TGTGCCGCGAGCTGGGGGCTGAACACTGAAGCTTTCTTT.

This clone was seen only once. This chain joins TRBV19 and TRBJ1-6; TRBD1 might be the D (6 bases). With 9 bases removed from V and 6 bases from J, the gap between germline ends came to 18 bases. Germline CDR1 LNHDA, CDR2 SQIVND (reference sequence). The CDR3 loop spans 15 amino acids. In DNA form, the CDR3 reads TGTGCCAGCGGTAGCCAGGGGACGCCTAATTCACCCCTCCACTTT. This codes for CASGSQGTPNSPLHF.